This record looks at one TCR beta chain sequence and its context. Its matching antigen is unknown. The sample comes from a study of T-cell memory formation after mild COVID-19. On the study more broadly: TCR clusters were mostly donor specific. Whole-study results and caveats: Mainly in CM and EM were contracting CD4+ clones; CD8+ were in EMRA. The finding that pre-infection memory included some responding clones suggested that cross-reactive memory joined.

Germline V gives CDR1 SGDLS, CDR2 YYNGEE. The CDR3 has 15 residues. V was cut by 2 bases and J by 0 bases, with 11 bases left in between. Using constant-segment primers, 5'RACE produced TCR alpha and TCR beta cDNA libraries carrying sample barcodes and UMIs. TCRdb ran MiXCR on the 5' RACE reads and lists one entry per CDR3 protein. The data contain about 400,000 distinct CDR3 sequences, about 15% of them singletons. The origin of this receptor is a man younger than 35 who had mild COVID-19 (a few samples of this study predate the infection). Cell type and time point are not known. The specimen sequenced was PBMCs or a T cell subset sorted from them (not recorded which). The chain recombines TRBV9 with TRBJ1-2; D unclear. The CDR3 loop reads CASSVDGNANYGYTF. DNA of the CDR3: TGTGCCAGCAGCGTCGACGGAAATGCTAACTATGGCTACACCTTC. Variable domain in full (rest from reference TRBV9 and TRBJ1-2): DSGVTQTPKHLITATGQRVTLRCSPRSGDLSVYWYQQSLDQGLQFLIQYYNGEERAKGNILERFSAQQFPDLHSELNLSSLELGDSALYFCASSVDGNANYGYTFGSGTRLTVV.